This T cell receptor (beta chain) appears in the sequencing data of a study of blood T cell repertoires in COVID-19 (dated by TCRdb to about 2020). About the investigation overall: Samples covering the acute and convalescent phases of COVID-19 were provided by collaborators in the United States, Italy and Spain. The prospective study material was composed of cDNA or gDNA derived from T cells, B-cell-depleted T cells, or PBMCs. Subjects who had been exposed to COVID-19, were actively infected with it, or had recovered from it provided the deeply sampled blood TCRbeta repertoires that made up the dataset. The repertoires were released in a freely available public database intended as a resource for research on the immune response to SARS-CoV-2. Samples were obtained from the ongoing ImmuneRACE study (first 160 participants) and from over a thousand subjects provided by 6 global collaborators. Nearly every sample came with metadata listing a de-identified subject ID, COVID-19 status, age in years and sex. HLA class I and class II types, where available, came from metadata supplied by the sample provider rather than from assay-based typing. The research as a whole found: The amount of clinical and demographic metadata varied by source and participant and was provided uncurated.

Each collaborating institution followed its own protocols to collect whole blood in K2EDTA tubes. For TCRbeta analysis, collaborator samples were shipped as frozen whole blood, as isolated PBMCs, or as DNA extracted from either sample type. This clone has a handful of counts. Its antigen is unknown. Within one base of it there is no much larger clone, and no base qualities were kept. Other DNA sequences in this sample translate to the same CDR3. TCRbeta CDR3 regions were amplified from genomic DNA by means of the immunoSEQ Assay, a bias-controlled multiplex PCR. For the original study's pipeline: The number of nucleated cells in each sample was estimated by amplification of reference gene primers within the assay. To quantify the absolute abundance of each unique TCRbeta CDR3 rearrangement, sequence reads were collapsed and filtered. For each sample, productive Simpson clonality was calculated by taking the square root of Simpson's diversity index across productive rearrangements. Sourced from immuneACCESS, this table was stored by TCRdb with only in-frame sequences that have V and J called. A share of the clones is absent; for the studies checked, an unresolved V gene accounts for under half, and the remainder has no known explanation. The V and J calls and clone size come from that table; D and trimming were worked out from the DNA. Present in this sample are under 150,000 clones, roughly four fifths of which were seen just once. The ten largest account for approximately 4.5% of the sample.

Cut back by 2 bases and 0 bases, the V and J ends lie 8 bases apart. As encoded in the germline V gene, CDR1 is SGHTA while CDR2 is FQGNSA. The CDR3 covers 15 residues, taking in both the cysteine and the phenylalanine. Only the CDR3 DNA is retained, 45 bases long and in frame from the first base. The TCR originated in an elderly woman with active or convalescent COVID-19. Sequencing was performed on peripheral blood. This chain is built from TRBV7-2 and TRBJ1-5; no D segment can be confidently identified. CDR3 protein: CASSLSWASNQPQHF. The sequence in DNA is TGTGCCAGCAGCTTATCGTGGGCTAGCAATCAGCCCCAGCATTTT.